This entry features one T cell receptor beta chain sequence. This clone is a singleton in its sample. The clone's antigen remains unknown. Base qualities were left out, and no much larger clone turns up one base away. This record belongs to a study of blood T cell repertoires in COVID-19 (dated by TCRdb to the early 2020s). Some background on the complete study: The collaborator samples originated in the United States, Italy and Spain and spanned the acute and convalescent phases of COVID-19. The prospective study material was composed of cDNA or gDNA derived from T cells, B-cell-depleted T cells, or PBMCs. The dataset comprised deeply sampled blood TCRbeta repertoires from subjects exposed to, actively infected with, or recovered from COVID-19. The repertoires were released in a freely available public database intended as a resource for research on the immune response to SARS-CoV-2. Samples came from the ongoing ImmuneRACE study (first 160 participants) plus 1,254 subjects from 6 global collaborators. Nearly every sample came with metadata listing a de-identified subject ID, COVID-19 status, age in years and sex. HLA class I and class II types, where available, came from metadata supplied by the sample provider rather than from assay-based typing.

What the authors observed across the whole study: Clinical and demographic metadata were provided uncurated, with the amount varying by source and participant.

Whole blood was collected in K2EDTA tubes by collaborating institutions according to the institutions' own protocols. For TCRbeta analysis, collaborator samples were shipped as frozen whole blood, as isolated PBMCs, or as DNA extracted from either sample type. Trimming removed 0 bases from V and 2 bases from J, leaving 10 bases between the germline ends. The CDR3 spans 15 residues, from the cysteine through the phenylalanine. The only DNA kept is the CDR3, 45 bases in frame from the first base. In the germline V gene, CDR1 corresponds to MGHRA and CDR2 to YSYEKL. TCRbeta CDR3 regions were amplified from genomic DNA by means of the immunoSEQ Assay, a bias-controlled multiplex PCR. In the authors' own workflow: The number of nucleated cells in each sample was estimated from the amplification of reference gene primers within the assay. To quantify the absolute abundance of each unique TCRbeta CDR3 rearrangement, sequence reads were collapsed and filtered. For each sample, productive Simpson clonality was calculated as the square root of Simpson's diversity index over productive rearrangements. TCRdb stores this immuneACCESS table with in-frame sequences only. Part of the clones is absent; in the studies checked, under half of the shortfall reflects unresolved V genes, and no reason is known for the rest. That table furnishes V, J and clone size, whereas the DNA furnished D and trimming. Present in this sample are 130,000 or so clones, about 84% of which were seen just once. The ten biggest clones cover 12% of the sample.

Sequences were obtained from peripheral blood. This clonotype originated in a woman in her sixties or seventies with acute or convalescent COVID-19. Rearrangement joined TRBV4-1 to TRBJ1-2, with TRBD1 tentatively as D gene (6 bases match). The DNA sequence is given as TGCGCCAGCAGCCAAGACCGGACAGCGAACTATGGCTACACCTTC. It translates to CASSQDRTANYGYTF.